Listed below are T cell receptor beta chains from one sample, sequenced in a study of cytomegalovirus exposure and HLA in healthy donors. Method: immunoSEQ multiplex PCR; TCRdb's copy keeps in-frame clones and lacks some. The sample contains under 300,000 clones, roughly 81% of which appear only once. Input material: PBMCs. Receptors originate from a woman aged 40 to 49 in good health and CMV-seropositive. Each CDR3 is given with its conserved first and last residue. Some rows have no size entry. The others give once, few or many, or a class for an expanded clone.

clone size	J gene	V gene	CDR3 protein
NA	TRBJ2-7	TRBV11-2	CASSHTSILYEQYF
NA	TRBJ1-1	TRBV18	CASSTDRNTEAFF
NA	TRBJ2-5	TRBV5-1	CASSLGQAGQETQYF
NA	TRBJ2-5	TRBV5-1	CASSSAGVGETQYF
few	TRBJ2-1	TRBV7-7	CASSSGTGSYNEQFF
NA	TRBJ2-7	TRBV10-3	CAISLDSYEQYF
NA	TRBJ2-3	TRBV27	CASSSRTSGRGRAHPDTQYF
NA	TRBJ1-2	TRBV10-3	CAISETANYGYTF
NA	TRBJ1-3	TRBV18	CASHGAGVGNTIYF
NA	TRBJ2-2	TRBV5-4	CASSLIRGLNTGELFF
few	TRBJ2-1	TRBV7-8	CASRGFGGVTYNEQFF
NA	TRBJ2-1	TRBV18	CASSTKSGILYNEQFF
NA	TRBJ1-2	TRBV19	CASSIGPGRVEGYTF
once	TRBJ1-6	TRBV4-3	CASTFDRADNSPLHF
NA	TRBJ2-5	TRBV5-5	CASSSATTLGTGLYF
NA	TRBJ2-1	TRBV29-1	CSVDPQLYNEQFF
NA	TRBJ2-7	TRBV6-6	CASSRGTSGPYEQYF
NA	TRBJ1-4	TRBV7-9	CASSLVSGQEKLFF
NA	TRBJ1-2	TRBV30	CAWSVRGYVAYGYTF
NA	TRBJ2-1	TRBV4-2	CASSQAGTSYSEQFF
few	TRBJ2-2	TRBV28	CASSLGQGVNTGELFF
once	TRBJ2-1	TRBV7-6	CASSLAPREYYNEQFF
NA	TRBJ1-3	TRBV19	CASSRTSSGNTIYF
NA	TRBJ1-2	TRBV5-6	CASSLGGGHGYTF
NA	TRBJ1-5	TRBV25-1	CASSEGVTANQPQHF
NA	TRBJ1-5	TRBV27	CASSPGGGPPGPQHF
once	TRBJ1-5	TRBV6-1	CASSKGGTGGNSQPQHF
NA	TRBJ2-7	TRBV7-9	CASSLTSGQYEQYF
NA	TRBJ2-1	TRBV29-1	CSGQSSYNEQFF
once	TRBJ1-1	TRBV6-6	CATSPNTEAFF
NA	TRBJ2-2	TRBV4-3	CASSQRGLNTGELFF
NA	TRBJ2-2	TRBV18	CASPRGTSTGELFF
few	TRBJ2-7	TRBV28	CASSLFLGSGRETYEQYF
NA	TRBJ1-2	TRBV2	CASSEARQGFSGYTF
NA	TRBJ2-3	TRBV4-3	CASSQVASGFTDTQYF
NA	NA	TRBV6-6	CASSLLTGASEQYF
once	TRBJ1-1	TRBV6-5	CASSYPGNTEAFF
NA	TRBJ2-1	TRBV7-8	CASSLALRQGANEQFF
NA	TRBJ2-7	TRBV28	CASSGPTGAYEQYF
once	TRBJ1-1	TRBV7-8	CASSLAVAGGGAFF
NA	TRBJ2-1	TRBV19	CASRDRGAFEQFF
NA	TRBJ2-1	TRBV7-9	CASSFNPGQGASYNEQFF
NA	TRBJ1-1	TRBV28	CASSDPGGAPEAFF
NA	TRBJ1-1	TRBV6-5	CASSYGQNTEAFF
NA	TRBJ2-7	TRBV4-2	CASSQQSGSPYEQYF
NA	TRBJ2-2	TRBV30	CAWSVKEGILGGDNTGELFF
few	TRBJ1-1	TRBV6-1	CASSEAIGRDTEAFF
NA	TRBJ1-2	TRBV7-9	CASSLDGFGDINYGYTF
NA	TRBJ2-1	TRBV30	CAWSWGGSGGEQFF
NA	TRBJ2-7	TRBV19	CASSMSDLSSYEQYF
NA	TRBJ2-1	TRBV7-9	CASSPRLAGGPNTDEQFF
NA	TRBJ2-2	TRBV30	CAWSRGLAGITGELFF
NA	TRBJ2-7	TRBV27	CASSPRGTSGRDYEQYF
NA	TRBJ1-4	TRBV28	CASSATGGNEKLFF